This TCR beta chain came from a study of low-dose radiotherapy and immunotherapy resistance in tumors. Study at large: Cohort 1 patients were irradiated with 0.5 Gy fractions every 2 weeks to 6.5 Gy total.

cDNA synthesis used a TRAV/TRBV-specific primer set for both chains. For amplifying TCRs, the PCR ran for approximately 18 cycles with Phusion, which was used together with a constant-region primer and the adapter on the V primers. TCRdb recomputed calls from the reads with MiXCR, one row per CDR3 protein. The repertoire holds some 88,000 distinct CDR3 sequences, with roughly 9% as singletons. CDR3 length: 15 residues. Trimming pared 0 bases from V and 7 bases from J, leaving 13 bases between. Looked up from germline, CDR1 is LGHNA and CDR2 is YNFKEQ. This clonotype was observed at least ten times. The time point: before trial treatment.

The sample here was PBMCs, taken before treatment. This chain links TRBV4-2 with TRBJ2-1; the D is unclear. This receptor was taken from a male donor with prostate cancer. The DNA for the CDR3 is TGTGCCAGCAGCCAAGAGGTTCAGACGAAGAATGAGCAGTTCTTC. Amino acid sequence: CASSQEVQTKNEQFF.